The clone carrying this TCR beta chain was counted at least ten times. Its target is not known. CDR1 and CDR2 (germline): LNHDA, SQIVND (reference sequence). The V end lost 9 bases, the J end lost 7 bases, and 16 bases lay between the germline ends. The CDR3 is made up of 13 amino acids. The data stem from a study of T cells in Graves' hyperthyroidism and ophthalmopathy. From approximately 9.3 ml of fresh peripheral blood, PBMCs were isolated. Broader study findings: Most thyroid clonotypes with frequency above 0.001 were detected in blood. In validation, the model predicted ophthalmopathy. These predictions came a median about 6.8 months before onset. Through a model of 13 V-J features, ophthalmopathy was separated from stable hyperthyroidism.

Authors of the study amplified TCR beta CDR3 regions from RNA transcripts. First-round RT-PCR with HTBI primers amplified the TCR CDR3 region. One entry per CDR3 protein results from TCRdb running MiXCR on the multiplex PCR reads. The table records nearly 750,000 distinct CDR3 sequences, over 35% of them present only once. This clonotype originated in a middle-aged woman with Graves' hyperthyroidism. The chain employs TRBV19 and TRBJ1-5; D gene unclear. The material sequenced was blood. The CDR3 region has the DNA TGTGCCAGCAGTGAGTGGGCCGGGCAGCCCCAGCATTTT. The encoded protein is CASSEWAGQPQHF.